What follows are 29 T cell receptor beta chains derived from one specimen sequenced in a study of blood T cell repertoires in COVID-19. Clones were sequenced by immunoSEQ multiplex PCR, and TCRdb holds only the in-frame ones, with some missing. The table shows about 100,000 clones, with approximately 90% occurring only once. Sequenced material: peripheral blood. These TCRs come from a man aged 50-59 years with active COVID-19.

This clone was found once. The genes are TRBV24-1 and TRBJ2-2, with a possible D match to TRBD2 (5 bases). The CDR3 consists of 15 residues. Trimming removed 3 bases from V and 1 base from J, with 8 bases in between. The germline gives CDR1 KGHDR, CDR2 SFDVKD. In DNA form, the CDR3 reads TGTGCCACCAGTGATGGCGGACTGAACACCGGGGAGCTGTTTTTT. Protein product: CATSDGGLNTGELFF.

The DNA for the CDR3 is TGTGCCAGCAGCCTGACTAGCAATGAGCAGTTCTTC. This codes for CASSLTSNEQFF. This sequence joins TRBV7-9 and TRBJ2-1; possible D gene TRBD2, 6 bases. Between the trimmed V and J ends, which lost 5 bases and 6 bases, there was a span of 8 bases. The germline gives CDR1 SEHNR, CDR2 FQNEAQ (reference sequence). The CDR3 has 12 residues.

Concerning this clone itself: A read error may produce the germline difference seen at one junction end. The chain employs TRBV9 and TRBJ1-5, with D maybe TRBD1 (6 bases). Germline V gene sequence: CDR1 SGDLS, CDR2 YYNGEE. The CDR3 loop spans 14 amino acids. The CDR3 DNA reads TGTGCCAGCAGCCCTAGACAGGAAAATCAGTCCCAGCATTTT. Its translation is CASSPRQENQSQHF.

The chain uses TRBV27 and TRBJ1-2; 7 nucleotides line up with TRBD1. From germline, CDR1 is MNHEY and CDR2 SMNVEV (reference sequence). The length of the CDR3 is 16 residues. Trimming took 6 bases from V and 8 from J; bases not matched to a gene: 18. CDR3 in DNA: TGTGCCAGCAGCCGCTCTCCAGGGGGTGGTCTTGGAGGCTACACCTTC. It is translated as CASSRSPGGGLGGYTF.

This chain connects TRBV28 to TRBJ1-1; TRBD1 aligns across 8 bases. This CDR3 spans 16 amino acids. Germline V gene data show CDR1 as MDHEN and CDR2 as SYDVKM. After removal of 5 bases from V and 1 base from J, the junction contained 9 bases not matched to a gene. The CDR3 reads CASSPLRGPTNTEAFF. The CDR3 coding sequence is TGTGCCAGCAGTCCCCTCAGGGGGCCGACGAACACTGAAGCTTTCTTT.

CDR3 bases: TGTGCCAGCAGCTTGGAAGGTTGGGGGGGACTTTCCGAGGAGACCCAGTACTTC. This sequence encodes CASSLEGWGGLSEETQYF. The J gene is TRBJ2-5, the V gene TRBV5-4; 7 bases match TRBD2. Germline V CDR1 and CDR2: SGHNT, YYREEE (reference sequence). This CDR3 is 18 amino acids long. V lost 0 bases to trimming and J lost 5 bases; unmatched junction nucleotides: 16.

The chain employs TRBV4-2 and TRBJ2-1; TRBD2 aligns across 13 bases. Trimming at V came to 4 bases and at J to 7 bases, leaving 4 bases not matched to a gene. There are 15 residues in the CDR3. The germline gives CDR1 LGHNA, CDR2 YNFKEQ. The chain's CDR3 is CASSRAGLAGNEQFF. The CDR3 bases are TGTGCCAGCAGCCGCGCGGGACTAGCGGGGAATGAGCAGTTCTTC.

CDR3 sequence reads: CASSQGLLAGGPGETQYF. The CDR3 DNA sequence: TGTGCCAGCAGCCAAGGCCTCCTAGCGGGGGGGCCAGGGGAGACCCAGTACTTC. This rearrangement joins TRBV3-1 (or the pseudogene TRBV3-2) to TRBJ2-5; 12 nucleotides agree with TRBD2. CDR1 and CDR2 (germline): LGHDT, YNNKEL (reference sequence). The CDR3 spans 18 residues. V was pared by 1 base and J by 5 bases, with 11 bases of the junction left unmatched.

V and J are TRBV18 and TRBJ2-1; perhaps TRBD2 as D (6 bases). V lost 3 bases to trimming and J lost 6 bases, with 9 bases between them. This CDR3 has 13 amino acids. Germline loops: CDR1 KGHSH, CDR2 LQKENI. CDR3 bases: TGTGCCAGCTCACCTCAGGAGGGCAATGAGCAGTTCTTC. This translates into CASSPQEGNEQFF.

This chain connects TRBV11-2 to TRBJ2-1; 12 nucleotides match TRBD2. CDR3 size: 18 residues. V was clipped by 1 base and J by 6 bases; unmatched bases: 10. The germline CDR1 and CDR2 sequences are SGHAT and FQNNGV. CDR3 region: CASSLGTSGDPYANEQFF. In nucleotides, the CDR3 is TGTGCCAGCAGCTTAGGGACTAGCGGGGATCCCTATGCCAATGAGCAGTTCTTC.

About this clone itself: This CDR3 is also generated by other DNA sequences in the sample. The chain's CDR3 is CASSQTGNTEAFF. The CDR3 nucleotides read TGTGCCAGCAGTCAAACAGGGAACACTGAAGCTTTCTTT. This chain uses TRBV3-1 (or the pseudogene TRBV3-2) with TRBJ1-1, with a possible D match to TRBD1 (5 bases). CDR3 size: 13 residues. The V gene lost 6 bases and the J gene lost 1 base, with 9 bases spanning the gap. Germline V gene lookup returns CDR1 LGHDT and CDR2 YNNKEL (reference sequence).

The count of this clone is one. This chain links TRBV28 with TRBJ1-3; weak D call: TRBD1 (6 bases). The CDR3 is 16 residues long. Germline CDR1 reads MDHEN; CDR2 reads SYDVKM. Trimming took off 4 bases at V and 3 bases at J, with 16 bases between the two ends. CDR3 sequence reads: CASSSEGDTRGNTIYF. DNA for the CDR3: TGTGCCAGCAGTTCAGAGGGGGACACACGTGGAAACACCATATATTTT.

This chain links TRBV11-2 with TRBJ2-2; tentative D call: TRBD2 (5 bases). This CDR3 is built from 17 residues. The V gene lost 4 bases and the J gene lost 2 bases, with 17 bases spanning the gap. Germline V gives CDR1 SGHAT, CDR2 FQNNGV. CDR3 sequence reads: CASSSTPGRGNTGELFF. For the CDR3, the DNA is TGTGCCAGCAGCTCTACCCCGGGGAGAGGAAACACCGGGGAGCTGTTTTTT.

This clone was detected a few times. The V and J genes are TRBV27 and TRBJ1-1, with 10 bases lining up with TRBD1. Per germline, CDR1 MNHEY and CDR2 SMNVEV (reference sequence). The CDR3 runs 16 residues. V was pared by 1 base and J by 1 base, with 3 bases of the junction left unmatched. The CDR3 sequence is CASSLFRTGGNTEAFF. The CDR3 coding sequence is TGTGCCAGCAGTTTATTCCGGACAGGGGGGAACACTGAAGCTTTCTTT.

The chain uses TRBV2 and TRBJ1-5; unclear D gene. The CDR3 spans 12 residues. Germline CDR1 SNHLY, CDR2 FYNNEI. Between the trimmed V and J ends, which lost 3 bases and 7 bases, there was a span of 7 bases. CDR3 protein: CASSDSDQPQHF. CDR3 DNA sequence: TGTGCCAGCAGTGACAGCGACCAGCCCCAGCATTTT.

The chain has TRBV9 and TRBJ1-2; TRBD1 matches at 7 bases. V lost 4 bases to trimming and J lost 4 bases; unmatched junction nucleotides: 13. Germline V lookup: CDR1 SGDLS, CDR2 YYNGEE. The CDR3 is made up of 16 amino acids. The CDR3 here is CASSLRGQSGSYGYTF. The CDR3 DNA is TGTGCCAGCAGCCTCCGGGGACAGTCCGGTAGCTATGGCTACACCTTC.

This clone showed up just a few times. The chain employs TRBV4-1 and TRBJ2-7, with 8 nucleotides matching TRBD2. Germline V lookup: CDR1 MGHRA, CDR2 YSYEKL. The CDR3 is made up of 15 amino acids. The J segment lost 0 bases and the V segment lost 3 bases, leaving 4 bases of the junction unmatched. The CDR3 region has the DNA TGCGCCAGCAGCCAGGTAGCGGGGAGCTCCTACGAGCAGTACTTC. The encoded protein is CASSQVAGSSYEQYF.

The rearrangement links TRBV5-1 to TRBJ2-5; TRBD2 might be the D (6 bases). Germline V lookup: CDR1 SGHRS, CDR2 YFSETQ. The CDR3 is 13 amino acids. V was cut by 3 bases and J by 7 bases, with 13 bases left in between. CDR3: CASSWPGDGTQYF. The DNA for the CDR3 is TGCGCCAGCAGCTGGCCGGGGGACGGGACCCAGTACTTC. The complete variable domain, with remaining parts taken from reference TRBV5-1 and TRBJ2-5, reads KAGVTQTPRYLIKTRGQQVTLSCSPISGHRSVSWYQQTPGQGLQFLFEYFSETQRNKGNFPGRFSGRQFSNSRSEMNVSTLELGDSALYLCASSWPGDGTQYFGPGTRLLVL.

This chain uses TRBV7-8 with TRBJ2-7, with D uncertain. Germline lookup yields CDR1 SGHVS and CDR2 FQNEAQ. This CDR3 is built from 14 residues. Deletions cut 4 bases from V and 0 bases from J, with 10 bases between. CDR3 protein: CASSSQLSSYEQYV. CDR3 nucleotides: TGTGCCAGCAGCTCCCAACTTAGCTCCTACGAGCAGTACGTC.

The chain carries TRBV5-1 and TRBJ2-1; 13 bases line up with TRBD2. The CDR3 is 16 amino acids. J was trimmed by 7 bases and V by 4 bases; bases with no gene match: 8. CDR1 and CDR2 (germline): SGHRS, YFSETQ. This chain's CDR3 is CASSQAGTSGVNEQFF. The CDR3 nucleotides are TGCGCCAGCAGCCAAGCCGGGACTAGCGGGGTAAATGAGCAGTTCTTC.

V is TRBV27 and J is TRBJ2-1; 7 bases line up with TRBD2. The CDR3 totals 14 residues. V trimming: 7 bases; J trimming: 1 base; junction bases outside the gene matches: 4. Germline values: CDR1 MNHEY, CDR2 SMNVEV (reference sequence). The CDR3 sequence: CASNWGGSYNEQFF. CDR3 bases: TGTGCCAGCAATTGGGGGGGGTCCTACAATGAGCAGTTCTTC.

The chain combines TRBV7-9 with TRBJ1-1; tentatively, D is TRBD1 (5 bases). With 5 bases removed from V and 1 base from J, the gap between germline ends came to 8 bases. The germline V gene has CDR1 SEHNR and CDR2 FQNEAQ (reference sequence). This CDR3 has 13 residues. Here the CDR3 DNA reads TGTGCCAGCAGCAGTACAGGGAACACTGAAGCTTTCTTT. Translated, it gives CASSSTGNTEAFF.

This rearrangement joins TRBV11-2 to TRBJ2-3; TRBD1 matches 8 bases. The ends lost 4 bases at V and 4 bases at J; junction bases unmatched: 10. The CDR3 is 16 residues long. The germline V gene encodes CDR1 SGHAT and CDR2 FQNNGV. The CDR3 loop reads CASSSWDRTISDTQYF. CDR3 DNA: TGTGCCAGCAGCTCGTGGGACAGGACTATATCAGATACGCAGTATTTT.

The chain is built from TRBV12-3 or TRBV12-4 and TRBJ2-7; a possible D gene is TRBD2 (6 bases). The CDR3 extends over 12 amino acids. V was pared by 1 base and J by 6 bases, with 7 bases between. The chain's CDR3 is CASSLEGGEQYV. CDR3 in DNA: TGTGCCAGCAGTTTAGAGGGAGGCGAGCAGTACGTC.

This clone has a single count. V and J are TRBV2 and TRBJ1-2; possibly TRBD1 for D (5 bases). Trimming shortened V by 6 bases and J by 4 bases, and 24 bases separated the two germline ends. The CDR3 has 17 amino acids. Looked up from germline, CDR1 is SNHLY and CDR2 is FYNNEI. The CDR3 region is CASRTGGVQWLGYGYTF. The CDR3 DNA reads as TGTGCCAGCAGGACTGGAGGGGTTCAGTGGCTCGGCTATGGCTACACCTTC.

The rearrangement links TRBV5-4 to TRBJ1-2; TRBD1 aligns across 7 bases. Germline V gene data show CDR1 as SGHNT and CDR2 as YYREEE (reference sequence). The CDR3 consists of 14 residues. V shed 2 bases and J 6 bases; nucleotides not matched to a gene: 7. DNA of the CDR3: TGTGCCAGCAGCTTAACAGGGGTGGAGGATGGCTACACCTTC. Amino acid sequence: CASSLTGVEDGYTF.

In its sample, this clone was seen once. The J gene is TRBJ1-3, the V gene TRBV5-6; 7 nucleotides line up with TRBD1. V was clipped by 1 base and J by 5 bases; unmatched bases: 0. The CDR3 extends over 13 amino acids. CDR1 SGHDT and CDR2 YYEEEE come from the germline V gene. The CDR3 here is CASSLRGRNTIYF. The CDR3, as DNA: TGTGCCAGCAGCTTGAGGGGGCGAAACACCATATATTTT.

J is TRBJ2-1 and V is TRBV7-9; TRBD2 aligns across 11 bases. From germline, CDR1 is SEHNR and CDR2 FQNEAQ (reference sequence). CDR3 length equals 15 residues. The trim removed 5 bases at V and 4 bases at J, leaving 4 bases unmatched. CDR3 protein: CASSQGLAEYNEQFF. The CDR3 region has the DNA TGTGCCAGCAGCCAGGGACTAGCGGAGTACAATGAGCAGTTCTTC.

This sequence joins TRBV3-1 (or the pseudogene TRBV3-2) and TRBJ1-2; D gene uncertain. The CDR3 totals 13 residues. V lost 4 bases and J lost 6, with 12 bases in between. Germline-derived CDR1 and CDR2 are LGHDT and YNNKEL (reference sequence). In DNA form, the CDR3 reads TGTGCCAGCAGCCGCCGGGGAATTAATGGCTACACCTTC. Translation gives CASSRRGINGYTF.